This T cell receptor (beta chain) was sequenced in a study of cytomegalovirus exposure and HLA in healthy donors. The study, taken as a whole, reports: Looking again later, the authors saw that most CMV-associated TCR beta chains seemed HLA-restricted. Only CMV serostatus was available as immune exposure information.

A word on this clone: Its specificity is unknown.

PCR employed 60 Vbeta and 13 Jbeta primers. Sequencing was performed with immunoSEQ multiplex PCR; in TCRdb, only in-frame clones are kept and a portion is missing. The sample gives roughly 150,000 clones, 80% of which show up once; 13% to 15% is in the top ten. Germline CDR1 reads KGHSH; CDR2 reads LQKENI. The CDR3 has 13 residues. The ends were cut back, 3 bases at V and 3 bases at J, with 8 bases in the middle. Sample: PBMCs. The rearrangement links TRBV18 to TRBJ2-5; weak D call: TRBD1 (5 bases). This TCR was sampled from a woman in her thirties or forties in good health and CMV-seronegative. CDR3 nucleotide sequence: TGTGCCAGCTCACCTTTCAGGGAAGAGACCCAGTACTTC. Protein product: CASSPFREETQYF.